This entry concerns a single TCR beta chain. Antigen: not known. The germline V gene encodes CDR1 MGHRA and CDR2 YSYEKL. This CDR3 contains 16 residues. Trimming pared 0 bases from V and 6 bases from J, leaving 18 bases between. This entry belongs to a study of OX40 agonist ivuxolimab in advanced cancers. Study-level background: Patients in the trial were receiving intravenous ivuxolimab every 2 weeks, at doses of 0.01 to 10 mg/kg.

The repertoire was sequenced with immunoSEQ multiplex PCR; TCRdb's copy has only in-frame clones and lacks some. The table records 83,000 or so clones, 84% of them present only once. Study-wide points: Low normalized clonal expansion also occurred in some nonresponding patients.

This chain links TRBV4-1 with TRBJ2-7, with a tentative D call TRBD2 (6 bases). This receptor was taken from an adult with an advanced solid tumor such as melanoma, head and neck, liver or kidney cancer. Sequencing was performed on CD4+ or CD8+ T cells sorted from blood, taken in a trial of the OX40 agonist ivuxolimab. In DNA form, the CDR3 reads TGCGCCAGCAGCCAAGATATTGGGCGGGGCCCAAGCGAGCAGTACTTC. This encodes CASSQDIGRGPSEQYF.